The TCR beta chain under discussion was sequenced for a study of T cell repertoires in aging, cancer and after chemotherapy. Study information: Six age groups, ranging from 30 or younger to 70 or older, included the donors. Over several months to years, re-sampled healthy donor repertoires clearly shared clones. Whole-study results and caveats: Compared with age-matched healthy donors, untreated hematological or solid cancer patients showed higher blood TCR clonality. In healthy donors, age-related TCR diversity loss mainly reflected lost richness.

Amplification of TCR beta used genomic DNA extracted from peripheral blood. A mixed TRB-A/B primer pool amplified rearranged TRB by multiplex touch-down PCR. One entry per CDR3 protein results from TCRdb running MiXCR on the multiplex PCR reads. This sample has over 9,000 distinct CDR3 sequences; less than 45% occur once, and the top ten carry 9.9%. A note on this clonotype: Its matching antigen is unknown.

This clonotype was obtained from a human donor in good health. What was sequenced was blood.

CDR3 loop: CASSRVTATNEKLFF. CDR3 nucleotides: TGTGCCAGCAGCCGAGTAACTGCAACTAATGAAAAACTGTTTTTT. The genes are TRBV5-6 and TRBJ1-4; D gene ambiguous. This CDR3 has 15 amino acids. V gave up 4 bases and J gave up 0 bases, with 10 bases separating them. CDR1 is SGHDT and CDR2 is YYEEEE in the germline V gene. Based on the CDR3 plus reference TRBV5-6 and TRBJ1-4, the full variable domain is DAGVTQSPTHLIKTRGQQVTLRCSPKSGHDTVSWYQQALGQGPQFIFQYYEEEERQRGNFPDRFSGHQFPNYSSELNVNALLLGDSALYLCASSRVTATNEKLFFGSGTQLSVL.